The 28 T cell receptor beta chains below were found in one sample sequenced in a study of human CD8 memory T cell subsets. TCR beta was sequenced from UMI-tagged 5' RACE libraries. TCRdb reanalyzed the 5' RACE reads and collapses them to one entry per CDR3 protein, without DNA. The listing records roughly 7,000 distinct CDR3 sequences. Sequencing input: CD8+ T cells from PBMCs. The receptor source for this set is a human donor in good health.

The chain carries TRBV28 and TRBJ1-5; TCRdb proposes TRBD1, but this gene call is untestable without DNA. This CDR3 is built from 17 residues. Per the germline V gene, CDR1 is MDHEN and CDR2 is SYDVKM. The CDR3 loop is CASRATGGGRVRQPQHF.

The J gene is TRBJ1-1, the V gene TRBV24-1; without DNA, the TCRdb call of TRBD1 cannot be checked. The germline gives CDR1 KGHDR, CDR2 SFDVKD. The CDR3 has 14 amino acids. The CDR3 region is CATRASGGDTEAFF.

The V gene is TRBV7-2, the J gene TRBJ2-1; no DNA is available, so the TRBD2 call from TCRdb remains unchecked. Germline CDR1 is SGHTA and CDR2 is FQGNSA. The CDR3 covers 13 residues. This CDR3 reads CASSPSRSNEQFF.

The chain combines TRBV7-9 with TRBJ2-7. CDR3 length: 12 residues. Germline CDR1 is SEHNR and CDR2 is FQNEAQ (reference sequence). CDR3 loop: CASSQGGYEQYF.

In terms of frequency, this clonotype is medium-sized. The CDR3 here is CATRHGGEETQYF. The chain uses TRBV15 and TRBJ2-5; TCRdb outputs TRBD1, but without DNA this stays unchecked. Germline assignment: CDR1 LNHNV and CDR2 YYDKDF (reference sequence). The CDR3 loop spans 13 amino acids.

CDR3 region: CASSPLDSPLHF. V is TRBV27 and J is TRBJ1-6. The CDR3 sequence is 12 residues long. CDR1 MNHEY and CDR2 SMNVEV come from the germline V gene (reference sequence).

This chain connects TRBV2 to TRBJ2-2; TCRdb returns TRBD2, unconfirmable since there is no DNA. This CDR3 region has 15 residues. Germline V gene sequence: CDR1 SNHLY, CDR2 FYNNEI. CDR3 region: CASSDRSLGTGELFF.

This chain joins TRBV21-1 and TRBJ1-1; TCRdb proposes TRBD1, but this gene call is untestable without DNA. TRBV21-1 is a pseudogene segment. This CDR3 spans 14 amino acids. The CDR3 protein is CASNRTELNTEAFF.

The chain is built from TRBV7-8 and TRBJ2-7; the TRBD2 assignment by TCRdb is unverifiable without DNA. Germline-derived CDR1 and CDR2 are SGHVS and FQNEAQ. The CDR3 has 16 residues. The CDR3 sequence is CASSSSGAIPSYEQYF.

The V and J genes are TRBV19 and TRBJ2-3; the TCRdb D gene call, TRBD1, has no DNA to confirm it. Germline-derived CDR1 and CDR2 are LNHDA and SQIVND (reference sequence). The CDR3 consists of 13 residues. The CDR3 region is CASSSQDTDTQYF.

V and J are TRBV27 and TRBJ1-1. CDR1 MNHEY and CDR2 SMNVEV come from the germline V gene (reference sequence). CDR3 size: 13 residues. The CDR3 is CASSLIGNTEAFF.

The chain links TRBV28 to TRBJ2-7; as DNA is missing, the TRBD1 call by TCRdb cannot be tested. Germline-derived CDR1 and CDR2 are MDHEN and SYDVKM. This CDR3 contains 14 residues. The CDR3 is CASSAGQDSYEQYF.

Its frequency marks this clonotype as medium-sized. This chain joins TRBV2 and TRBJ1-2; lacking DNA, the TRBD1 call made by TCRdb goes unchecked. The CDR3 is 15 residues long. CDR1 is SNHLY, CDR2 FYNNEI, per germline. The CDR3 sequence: CASSPRVPAWGGYTF.

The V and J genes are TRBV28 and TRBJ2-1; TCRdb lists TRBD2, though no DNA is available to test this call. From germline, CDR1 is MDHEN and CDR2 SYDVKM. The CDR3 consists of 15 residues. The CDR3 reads CASSPRALGGNEQFF.

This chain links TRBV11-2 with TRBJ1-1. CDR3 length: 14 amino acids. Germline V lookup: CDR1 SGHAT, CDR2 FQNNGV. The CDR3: CASSLGGVATEAFF.

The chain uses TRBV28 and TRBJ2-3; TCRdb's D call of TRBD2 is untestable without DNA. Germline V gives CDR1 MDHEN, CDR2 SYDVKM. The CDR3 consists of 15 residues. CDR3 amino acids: CASRGGPSGADTQYF.

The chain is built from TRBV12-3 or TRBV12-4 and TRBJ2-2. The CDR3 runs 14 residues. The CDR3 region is CASSLAGPTGELFF.

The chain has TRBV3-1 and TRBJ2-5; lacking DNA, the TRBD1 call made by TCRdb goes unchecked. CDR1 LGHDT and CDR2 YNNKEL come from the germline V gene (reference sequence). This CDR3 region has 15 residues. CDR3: CASSPRDRDQETQYF.

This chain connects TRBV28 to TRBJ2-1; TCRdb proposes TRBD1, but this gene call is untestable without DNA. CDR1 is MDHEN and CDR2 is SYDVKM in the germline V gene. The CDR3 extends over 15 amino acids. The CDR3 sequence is CASSWIRTGVNEQFF.

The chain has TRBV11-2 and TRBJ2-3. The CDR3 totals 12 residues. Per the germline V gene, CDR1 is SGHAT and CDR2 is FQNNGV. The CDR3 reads CASSLSTDTQYF.

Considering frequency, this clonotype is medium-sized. Here the CDR3 reads CASSVAEGGPETQYF. The chain combines TRBV9 with TRBJ2-5; TCRdb selects TRBD1, and the lack of DNA leaves this call unchecked. The CDR3 runs 15 residues. Looked up from germline, CDR1 is SGDLS and CDR2 is YYNGEE.

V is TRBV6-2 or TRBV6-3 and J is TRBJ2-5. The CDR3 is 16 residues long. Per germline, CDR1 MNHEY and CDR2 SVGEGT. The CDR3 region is CASSYSNIRVRETQYF.

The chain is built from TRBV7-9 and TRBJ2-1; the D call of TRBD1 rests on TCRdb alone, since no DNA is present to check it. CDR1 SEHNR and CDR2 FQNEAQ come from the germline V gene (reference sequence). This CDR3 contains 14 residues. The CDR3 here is CASSLPTGKNEQFF.

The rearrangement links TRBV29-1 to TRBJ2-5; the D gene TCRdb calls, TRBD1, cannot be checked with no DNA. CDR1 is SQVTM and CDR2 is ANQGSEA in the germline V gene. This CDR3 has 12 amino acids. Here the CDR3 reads CSAPDRGGTQYF.

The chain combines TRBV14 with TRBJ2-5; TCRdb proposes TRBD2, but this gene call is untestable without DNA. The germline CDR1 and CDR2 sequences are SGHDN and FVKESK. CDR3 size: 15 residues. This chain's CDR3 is CASSQGWDSGETQYF.

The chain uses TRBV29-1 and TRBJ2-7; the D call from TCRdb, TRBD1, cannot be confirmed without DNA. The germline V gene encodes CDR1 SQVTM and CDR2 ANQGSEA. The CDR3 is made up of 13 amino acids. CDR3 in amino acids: CSVQGQGNYEQYF.

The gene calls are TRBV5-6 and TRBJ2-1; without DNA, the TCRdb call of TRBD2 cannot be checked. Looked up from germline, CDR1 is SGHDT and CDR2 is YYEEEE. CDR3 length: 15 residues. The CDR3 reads CASRPSGRVGNEQFF. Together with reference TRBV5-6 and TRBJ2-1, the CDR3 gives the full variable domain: DAGVTQSPTHLIKTRGQQVTLRCSPKSGHDTVSWYQQALGQGPQFIFQYYEEEERQRGNFPDRFSGHQFPNYSSELNVNALLLGDSALYLCASRPSGRVGNEQFFGPGTRLTVL.

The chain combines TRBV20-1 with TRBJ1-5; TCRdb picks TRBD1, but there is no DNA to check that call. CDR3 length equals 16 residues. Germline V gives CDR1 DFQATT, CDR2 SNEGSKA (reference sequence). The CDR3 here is CSARDFPGGSNQPQHF.